The clone carrying this T cell receptor beta chain was detected a few times. The authors reverse transcribed all of the isolated RNA, so sequencing captured expressed TCRB transcripts. TCRdb keeps only in-frame clones here, not all; method: immunoSEQ multiplex PCR. The sample contains some 250,000 clones, 27% of which appear only once. The data were taken from a study of beta chain features in type 1 diabetes. Germline-derived CDR1 and CDR2 are LNHDA and SQIVND (reference sequence). V was cut by 7 bases and J by 5 bases, with 17 bases left in between. The CDR3 contains 14 residues. The source material was central memory CD4+ T cells from blood. The receptor was isolated from a man aged 25 to 40 in good health. This sequence joins TRBV19 and TRBJ2-5; possibly TRBD2 for D (6 bases). The CDR3 DNA reads as TGTGCCAGTACTAATGGCGGGGTTGCCGAGACCCAGTACTTC. Its protein product is CASTNGGVAETQYF.